Listed below are T cell receptor beta chains from one sample, sequenced in a study of cytomegalovirus exposure and HLA in healthy donors. The assay was immunoSEQ multiplex PCR, and TCRdb's table has in-frame clones only and misses some. Of about 100,000 clones in the sample, approximately 76% are singletons; the top ten hold about 6.6%. Sequenced input: PBMCs. The source of these receptors is a man aged 40-55 years in good health and CMV-seropositive. Both conserved end residues are part of each CDR3. The order of the fields is CDR3 protein, CDR3 DNA, J gene, clone size, V gene, D gene. A D gene is named only where the DNA matches it firmly. Clone size is given for some rows only: seen once, a few or many times, or a class if the clone is expanded.

CSGHRNTEAFF | TGCAGCGGCCACAGGAACACTGAAGCTTTCTTT | TRBJ1-1 | - | TRBV20-1 | -
CASSMVASWREQYF | TGTGCCAGTAGTATGGTTGCTAGCTGGAGAGAGCAGTACTTC | TRBJ2-7 | - | TRBV19 | -
CATRDFTDTQYF | TGTGCCACCAGGGACTTTACAGATACGCAGTATTTT | TRBJ2-3 | - | TRBV19 | -
CASSPTSGSSYNEQFF | TGTGCCAGCAGCCCGACATCCGGGAGTTCCTACAATGAGCAGTTCTTC | TRBJ2-1 | - | TRBV7-2 | -
CTSSQKGGQGYTEAFF | TGCACCAGCAGCCAAAAGGGGGGACAGGGGTACACTGAAGCTTTCTTT | TRBJ1-1 | - | TRBV1 | -
CAIMGGGGAHREQYF | TGTGCCATCATGGGGGGGGGCGGAGCCCACCGCGAGCAGTACTTC | TRBJ2-7 | - | TRBV10-3 | -
CASSLEFGQLNTEAFF | TGTGCCAGCAGCTTAGAATTCGGACAGCTGAACACTGAAGCTTTCTTT | TRBJ1-1 | - | TRBV11-2 | -
CASSSAGTSVIPPHNEQFF | TGTGCCAGCAGCTCGGCCGGGACTAGCGTCATTCCCCCCCACAATGAGCAGTTCTTC | TRBJ2-1 | - | TRBV11-2 | TRBD2
CASMKSGGDQTQYF | TGTGCCAGCATGAAATCCGGGGGGGACCAGACCCAGTACTTC | TRBJ2-5 | - | TRBV2 | TRBD2
CASSQTSGGSDADTQYF | TGTGCCAGCAGTCAGACTAGCGGGGGGTCAGACGCAGATACGCAGTATTTT | TRBJ2-3 | - | TRBV5-4 | TRBD2
CASSFPLAGGTDTQYF | TGTGCCAGCAGTTTTCCCTTAGCGGGAGGAACAGATACGCAGTATTTT | TRBJ2-3 | - | TRBV28 | TRBD2
CASSYRQGSGNTIYF | TGTGCCAGCAGTTACAGACAGGGATCTGGAAACACCATATATTTT | TRBJ1-3 | - | TRBV6-6 | TRBD1
CASSFQNYEQYF | TGTGCCAGCAGTTTCCAAAACTACGAGCAGTACTTC | TRBJ2-7 | few | TRBV28 | -
CASRGAQETQYF | TGTGCCAGCAGGGGGGCACAAGAGACCCAGTACTTC | TRBJ2-5 | once | TRBV27 | -
CASSVSSSTDTQYF | TGTGCCAGCAGTGTGTCTAGCTCCACAGATACGCAGTATTTT | TRBJ2-3 | - | TRBV6-1 | -
CASRAGTSGYEQYF | TGTGCCAGCAGAGCCGGGACTAGCGGCTACGAGCAGTACTTC | TRBJ2-7 | - | TRBV11-2 | TRBD2
CASSLGSGNTEAFF | TGTGCCAGCAGCTTAGGGTCCGGGAACACTGAAGCTTTCTTT | TRBJ1-1 | - | TRBV7-2 | -
CASRASGQGAYEQYF | TGTGCCAGCAGGGCATCGGGACAGGGGGCCTACGAGCAGTACTTC | TRBJ2-7 | - | TRBV6-5 | TRBD1
CASSLEDRNTEAFF | TGTGCCAGCAGCTTAGAGGACAGAAACACTGAAGCTTTCTTT | TRBJ1-1 | - | TRBV4-2 | -
CASRLTDTQYF | TGTGCCAGCAGACTCACAGATACGCAGTATTTT | TRBJ2-3 | - | TRBV25-1 | -
CASSLAGGTPETQYF | TGTGCCAGCAGCTTAGCGGGAGGGACCCCAGAGACCCAGTACTTC | TRBJ2-5 | - | TRBV7-6 | TRBD2
CASSQGQGTGELFF | TGTGCCAGCAGTCAAGGACAGGGGACCGGGGAGCTGTTTTTT | TRBJ2-2 | few | TRBV6-6 | TRBD1
CASSPGSSDTQYF | TGTGCCAGCTCACCAGGCTCCTCAGATACGCAGTATTTT | TRBJ2-3 | once | TRBV18 | -
CASSQGQGSNEQYF | TGCGCCAGCAGCCAAGGACAGGGGTCGAACGAGCAGTACTTC | TRBJ2-7 | - | TRBV4-1 | TRBD1
CASSLVQGWGTEAFF | TGTGCCAGCAGCTTAGTACAGGGCTGGGGAACTGAAGCTTTCTTT | TRBJ1-1 | - | TRBV11-2 | -
CASSAPGQYYEQYF | TGTGCCAGCAGCGCCCCGGGACAGTACTACGAGCAGTACTTC | TRBJ2-7 | - | TRBV21-1 | -
CASSLARTDTQYF | TGTGCCAGCAGCTTGGCTCGCACAGATACGCAGTATTTT | TRBJ2-3 | - | TRBV5-5 | -
CASSFGTGGFYEQYF | TGTGCCAGCAGTTTCGGGACAGGGGGCTTTTACGAGCAGTACTTC | TRBJ2-7 | - | TRBV27 | TRBD1
CASSSSLAGYEQYF | TGTGCCAGCAGCTCTTCACTAGCCGGGTACGAGCAGTACTTC | TRBJ2-7 | - | TRBV9 | -
CASSLAGGSGEQFF | TGCGCTAGCAGCTTGGCCGGGGGGTCGGGTGAGCAGTTCTTC | TRBJ2-1 | - | TRBV5-1 | TRBD2
CASRGTSGGNEQYF | TGTGCCAGCCGCGGGACTAGCGGGGGGAACGAGCAGTACTTC | TRBJ2-7 | once | TRBV6-5 | TRBD2
CASSQDGASEYLF | TGCGCCAGCAGCCAAGATGGGGCCTCTGAGTACCTCTTC | TRBJ2-1 | - | TRBV4-3 | -
CSVDGTGELFF | TGCAGCGTTGACGGCACCGGGGAGCTGTTTTTT | TRBJ2-2 | - | TRBV29-1 | -
CASSTGGLSYEQYF | TGTGCCAGCAGCACAGGGGGACTCTCCTACGAGCAGTACTTC | TRBJ2-7 | - | TRBV6-1 | TRBD1
CAGFLGGGQPQHF | TGTGCCGGCTTCTTGGGGGGGGGCCAGCCCCAGCATTTT | TRBJ1-5 | - | TRBV30 | -
CASSLEDRGYSGYTF | TGTGCCAGCAGCTTAGAGGACAGGGGGTACTCTGGCTACACCTTC | TRBJ1-2 | once | TRBV7-2 | TRBD1
CASSVGWANEQFF | TGTGCCAGCAGCGTAGGATGGGCCAATGAGCAGTTCTTC | TRBJ2-1 | - | TRBV9 | -